One and the same sample provided the 20 T cell receptor beta chains below, sequenced in a study of PD-L1 blockade in urothelial cancer (dated by TCRdb to 2015 to 2018). Libraries were prepared through the immunoSEQ multiplex PCR assay. This is the immuneACCESS table as TCRdb keeps it, with only in-frame sequences that have V and J called. A part of the clones is gone; compared with another copy, unresolved V genes explain less than half, and the rest is unexplained. In all, the sample holds approximately 65,000 clones, and roughly nine tenths of those were seen once. Jointly, the top ten make up around 3.5% of the sample. The sequencing here drew on PBMCs, taken around atezolizumab (anti-PD-L1) treatment. The origin of the receptors is a man in his 60s with urothelial cancer.

The chain carries TRBV29-1 and TRBJ2-6; weak D call: TRBD1 (6 bases). CDR1 and CDR2 from the germline V gene are SQVTM and ANQGSEA. V lost 2 bases, J lost 2 bases, and 19 bases lay in between. The CDR3 consists of 18 residues. The CDR3: CSVESSTGRRPGANVLTF. In DNA, the CDR3 is TGCAGCGTTGAATCTTCGACAGGTAGGAGGCCTGGGGCCAACGTCCTGACTTTC.

V is TRBV6-5 and J is TRBJ2-1; TRBD1 aligns across 10 bases. The CDR3 length is 15 residues. Germline CDR1 MNHEY, CDR2 SVGAGI. The junction had 6 bases not matched to a gene; V was cut back by 4 bases and J by 6 bases. The CDR3 reads CASSSRDRGSNEQFF. The DNA of the CDR3 is TGTGCCAGCAGTTCTCGGGACAGGGGTAGCAATGAGCAGTTCTTC.

This clone was detected once. J is TRBJ2-7 and V is TRBV4-1; D is undetermined. The ends were cut back, 0 bases at V and 6 bases at J, with 6 bases in the middle. The V gene's germline CDR1 is MGHRA and CDR2 YSYEKL. The CDR3 spans 12 residues. In nucleotides, the CDR3 is TGCGCCAGCAGCCAAGATATGAGCGAGCAGTACTTC. Translating gives CASSQDMSEQYF.

The chain is built from TRBV7-2 and TRBJ2-7; a weak D match, TRBD1 (5 bases). The CDR3 consists of 15 residues. The germline V gene encodes CDR1 SGHTA and CDR2 FQGNSA. V was trimmed by 6 bases and J by 2 bases, leaving 17 bases between them. In DNA, the CDR3 is TGTGCCAGCAGTGTAACCGTGACAGCAACCTACGAGCAGTACTTC. Translating gives CASSVTVTATYEQYF.

The chain uses TRBV6-6 and TRBJ2-1; no reliable D call. The CDR3 totals 14 residues. Between the trimmed V and J ends, which lost 0 bases and 4 bases, there was a span of 7 bases. Germline CDR1 and CDR2: MNHNY and SVGAGI (reference sequence). The CDR3 DNA reads as TGTGCCAGCAGTTACTCCGACATTTACAATGAGCAGTTCTTC. Translation: CASSYSDIYNEQFF.

This sequence joins TRBV6-1 and TRBJ2-7; TRBD1 agrees at 10 bases. Germline V gene lookup returns CDR1 MNHNS and CDR2 SASEGT. V lost 10 bases to trimming and J lost 1 base; unmatched junction nucleotides: 10. This CDR3 spans 15 amino acids. The CDR3 spells CATETGTGASYEQYF. The DNA of the CDR3 is TGTGCCACCGAGACCGGGACAGGGGCTTCCTACGAGCAGTACTTC.

The chain has TRBV11-1 and TRBJ2-7, with 10 bases that match TRBD1. Germline CDR1 reads SGHAT; CDR2 reads FQDESV (reference sequence). The V gene end was trimmed by 1 base and the J gene end by 2 bases; junction bases not matched to a gene: 2. The length of the CDR3 is 15 residues. CDR3 protein: CASSLGTGGPYEQYF. DNA of the CDR3: TGTGCCAGCAGCTTAGGGACAGGGGGACCCTACGAGCAGTACTTC.

The J gene is TRBJ2-3, the V gene TRBV5-1; 8 positions match TRBD2. The J segment lost 4 bases and the V segment lost 4 bases, leaving 5 bases of the junction unmatched. Germline V gives CDR1 SGHRS, CDR2 YFSETQ. The CDR3 spans 14 residues. CDR3 coding DNA: TGCGCCAGCAGCACGGGGGGGCGGGCAGATACGCAGTATTTT. Its translation: CASSTGGRADTQYF.

The V and J genes are TRBV7-9 and TRBJ1-2; a possible D gene is TRBD1 (5 bases). The germline CDR1 and CDR2 sequences are SEHNR and FQNEAQ (reference sequence). The CDR3 is made up of 13 amino acids. Trimming took off 5 bases at V and 2 bases at J, with 9 bases between the two ends. The CDR3 spells CASSPRENYGYTF. In DNA, the CDR3 is TGTGCCAGCAGCCCCAGGGAAAACTATGGCTACACCTTC.

The chain uses TRBV7-2 and TRBJ2-3, with 16 nucleotides matching TRBD2. Germline V gene lookup returns CDR1 SGHTA and CDR2 FQGNSA. V lost 3 bases to trimming and J lost 5 bases; unmatched junction nucleotides: 8. The CDR3 loop spans 18 amino acids. The DNA for the CDR3 is TGTGCCAGCAGCTTCGGGACTAGCGGGAGGGCGGGGGGAGATACGCAGTATTTT. Translating gives CASSFGTSGRAGGDTQYF.

The chain links TRBV7-8 to TRBJ1-6; D call uncertain. Trimming stripped 2 bases from V and 7 bases from J, with 18 bases between. The CDR3 is 17 residues long. In germline, CDR1 is SGHVS, CDR2 FQNEAQ. The CDR3, as DNA: TGTGCCAGCAGCTTAAAGGGAGGGTCCCCGCTAAATTCACCCCTCCACTTT. Amino acid sequence: CASSLKGGSPLNSPLHF.

CDR3 nucleotide sequence: TGCAGTGCCGCTCGGGAAGACGAGCAGTACTTC. Its translation: CSAAREDEQYF. The chain links TRBV20-1 to TRBJ2-7; possible D gene TRBD2, 5 bases. The CDR3 is 11 residues long. V was shortened by 6 bases and J by 5 bases, with 11 bases between the two germline ends. CDR1 DFQATT and CDR2 SNEGSKA come from the germline V gene (reference sequence).

The rearrangement joins TRBV28 to TRBJ1-4; 9 nucleotides line up with TRBD1. From germline, CDR1 is MDHEN and CDR2 SYDVKM. This CDR3 has 15 amino acids. V trimming: 2 bases; J trimming: 4 bases; junction bases outside the gene matches: 2. CDR3 region: CASSLLTGGNEKLFF. In DNA form, the CDR3 reads TGTGCCAGCAGTTTACTGACAGGGGGTAATGAAAAACTGTTTTTT. Together with reference TRBV28 and TRBJ1-4, the CDR3 gives the full variable domain: DVKVTQSSRYLVKRTGEKVFLECVQDMDHENMFWYRQDPGLGLRLIYFSYDVKMKEKGDIPEGYSVSREKKERFSLILESASTNQTSMYLCASSLLTGGNEKLFFGSGTQLSVL.

This clone was counted between two and nine times. CDR3 sequence (DNA): TGTGTCAGAAGCTTAGTGGTAACAGGGGACTCTGGAAACACCATATATTTT. Translation: CVRSLVVTGDSGNTIYF. The chain is built from TRBV7-5 and TRBJ1-3; the table's D call, TRBD1, has no DNA check behind it. TRBV7-5 is shown as a pseudogene. CDR3 length: 17 residues.

This chain joins TRBV5-1 and TRBJ1-1, with 10 positions matching TRBD1. Germline CDR1 and CDR2: SGHRS and YFSETQ. The ends lost 4 bases at V and 3 bases at J; junction bases unmatched: 6. This CDR3 contains 15 residues. CDR3 sequence reads: CASSETGGLDTEAFF. For the CDR3, the DNA is TGCGCCAGCAGCGAGACAGGGGGCTTGGACACTGAAGCTTTCTTT.

The J gene is TRBJ1-4, the V gene TRBV4-3; TRBD1 aligns across 11 bases. Germline V gene sequence: CDR1 LGHNA, CDR2 YSLEER. The CDR3 extends over 18 amino acids. Trimming removed 4 bases from V and 4 bases from J; junction bases left unmatched: 11. The DNA for the CDR3 is TGCGCCAGCAGCCCAGCCGGGACAGGGGGGCTAAATAATGAAAAACTGTTTTTT. Translating it yields CASSPAGTGGLNNEKLFF.

V and J are TRBV28 and TRBJ1-5, with 7 positions matching TRBD1. Germline CDR1 MDHEN, CDR2 SYDVKM. With V trimmed by 10 bases and J by 1 base, 10 bases remained unmatched. The CDR3 loop spans 15 amino acids. CDR3 in DNA: TGTGCCACCCAAACACTCAGGGGGAGCAATCAGCCCCAGCATTTT. It encodes CATQTLRGSNQPQHF.

The chain employs TRBV2 and TRBJ2-7; TRBD1 matches 7 bases. The junction had 5 bases not matched to a gene; V was cut back by 6 bases and J by 0 bases. This CDR3 has 14 residues. The germline gives CDR1 SNHLY, CDR2 FYNNEI. In DNA, the CDR3 is TGTGCCAGCAGGGCCGGGACAGTCTCCTACGAGCAGTACTTC. Encoded protein: CASRAGTVSYEQYF.

In its sample, this clone was seen once. One end of the junction fails to match germline, which may point to a read error. This rearrangement joins TRBV5-1 to TRBJ2-2, with D possibly matching TRBD1 (5 bases). Germline V lookup: CDR1 SGHRS, CDR2 YFSETQ. This CDR3 contains 15 residues. The CDR3 loop reads CASTLTDPNTGELFF. As DNA, the CDR3 is TGCGCCAGCACCTTGACAGACCCAAACACCGGGGAGCTGTTTTTT.

This clone occurred once. The chain has TRBV11-3 and TRBJ1-1, with 9 bases fitting TRBD1. CDR3 length: 13 residues. V trimming: 5 bases; J trimming: 4 bases; junction bases outside the gene matches: 2. Per germline, CDR1 SGHNT and CDR2 YENEEA. CDR3 in amino acids: CASSLTGGTEAFF. CDR3 nucleotides: TGTGCCAGCAGCCTGACAGGGGGCACTGAAGCTTTCTTT.